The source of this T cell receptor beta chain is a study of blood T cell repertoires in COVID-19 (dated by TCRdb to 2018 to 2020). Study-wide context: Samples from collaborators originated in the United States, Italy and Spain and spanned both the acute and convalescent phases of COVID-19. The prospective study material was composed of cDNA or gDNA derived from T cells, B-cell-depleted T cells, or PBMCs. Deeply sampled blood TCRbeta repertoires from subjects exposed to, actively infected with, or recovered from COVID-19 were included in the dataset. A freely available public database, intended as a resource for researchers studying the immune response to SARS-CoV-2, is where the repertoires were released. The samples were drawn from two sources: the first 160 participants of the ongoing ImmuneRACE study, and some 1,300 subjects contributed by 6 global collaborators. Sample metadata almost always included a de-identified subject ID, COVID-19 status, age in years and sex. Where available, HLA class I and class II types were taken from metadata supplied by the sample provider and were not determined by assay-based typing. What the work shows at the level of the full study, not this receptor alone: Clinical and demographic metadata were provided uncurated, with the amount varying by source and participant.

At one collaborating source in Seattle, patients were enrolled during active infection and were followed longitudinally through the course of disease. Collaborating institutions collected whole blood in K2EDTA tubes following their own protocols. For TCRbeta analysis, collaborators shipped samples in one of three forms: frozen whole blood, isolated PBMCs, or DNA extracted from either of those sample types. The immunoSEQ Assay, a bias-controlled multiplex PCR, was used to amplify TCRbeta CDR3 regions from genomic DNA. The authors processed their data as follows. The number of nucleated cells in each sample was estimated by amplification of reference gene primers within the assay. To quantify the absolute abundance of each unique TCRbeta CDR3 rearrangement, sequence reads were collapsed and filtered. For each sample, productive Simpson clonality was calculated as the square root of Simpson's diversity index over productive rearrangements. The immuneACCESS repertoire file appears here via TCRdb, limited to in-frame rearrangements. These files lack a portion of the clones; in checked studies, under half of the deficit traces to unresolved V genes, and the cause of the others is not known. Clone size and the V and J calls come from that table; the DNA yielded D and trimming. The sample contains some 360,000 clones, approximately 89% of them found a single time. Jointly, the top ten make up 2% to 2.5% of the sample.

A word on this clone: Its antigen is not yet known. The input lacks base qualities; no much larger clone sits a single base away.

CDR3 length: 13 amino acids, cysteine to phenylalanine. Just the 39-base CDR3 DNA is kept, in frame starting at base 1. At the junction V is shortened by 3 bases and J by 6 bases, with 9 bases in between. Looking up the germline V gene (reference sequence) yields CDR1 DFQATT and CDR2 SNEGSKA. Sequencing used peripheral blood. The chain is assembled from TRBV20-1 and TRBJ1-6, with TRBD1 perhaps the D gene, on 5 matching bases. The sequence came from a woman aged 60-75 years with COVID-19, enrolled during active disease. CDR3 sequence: CSASTGGNSPLHF. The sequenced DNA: TGCAGTGCTAGTACGGGGGGTAATTCACCCCTCCACTTT.